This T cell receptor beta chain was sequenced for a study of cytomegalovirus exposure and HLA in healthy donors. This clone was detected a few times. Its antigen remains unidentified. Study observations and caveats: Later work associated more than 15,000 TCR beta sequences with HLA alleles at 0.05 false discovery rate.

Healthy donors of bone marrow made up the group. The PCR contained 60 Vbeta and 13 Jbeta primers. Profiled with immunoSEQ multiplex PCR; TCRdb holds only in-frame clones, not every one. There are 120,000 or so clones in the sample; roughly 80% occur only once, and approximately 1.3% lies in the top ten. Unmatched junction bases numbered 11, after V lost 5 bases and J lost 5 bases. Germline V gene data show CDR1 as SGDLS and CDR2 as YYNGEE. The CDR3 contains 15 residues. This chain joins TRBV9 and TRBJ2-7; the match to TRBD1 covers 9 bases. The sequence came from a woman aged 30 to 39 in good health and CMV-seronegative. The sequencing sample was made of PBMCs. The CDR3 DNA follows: TGTGCCAGCAGTGCCGGGACAGGGCTTTACCACGAGCAGTACTTC. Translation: CASSAGTGLYHEQYF.